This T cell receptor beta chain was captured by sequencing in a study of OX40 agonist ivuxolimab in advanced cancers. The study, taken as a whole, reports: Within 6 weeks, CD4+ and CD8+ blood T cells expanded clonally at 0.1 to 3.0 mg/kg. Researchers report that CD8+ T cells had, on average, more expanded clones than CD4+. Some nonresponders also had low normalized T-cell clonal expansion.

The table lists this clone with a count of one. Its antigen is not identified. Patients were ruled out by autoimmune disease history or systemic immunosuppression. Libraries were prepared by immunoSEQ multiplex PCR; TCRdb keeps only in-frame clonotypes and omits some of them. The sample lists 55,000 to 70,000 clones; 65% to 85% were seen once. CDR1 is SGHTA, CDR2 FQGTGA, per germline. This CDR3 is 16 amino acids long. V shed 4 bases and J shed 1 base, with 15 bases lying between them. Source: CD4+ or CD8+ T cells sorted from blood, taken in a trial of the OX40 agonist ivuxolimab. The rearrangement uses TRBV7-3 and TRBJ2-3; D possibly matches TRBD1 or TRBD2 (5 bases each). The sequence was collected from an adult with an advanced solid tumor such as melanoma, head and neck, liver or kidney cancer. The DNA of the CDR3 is TGTGCCAGCAGCTGGTCCGGGACCGGGGGCACAGATACGCAGTATTTT. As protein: CASSWSGTGGTDTQYF.